Included here is one T cell receptor beta chain sequence, with context. No cognate antigen has been identified for it. Base qualities are not recorded, but no much larger clone differs from it by a single base. Whole blood was collected in K2EDTA tubes by collaborating institutions according to the institutions' own protocols. For TCRbeta analysis, collaborator samples were shipped as frozen whole blood, as isolated PBMCs, or as DNA extracted from either sample type. The immunoSEQ Assay, a bias-controlled multiplex PCR, was used to amplify TCRbeta CDR3 regions from genomic DNA. The study's processing was this. Nucleated cell counts per sample were estimated from amplification of reference gene primers within the assay. To quantify the absolute abundance of each unique TCRbeta CDR3 rearrangement, sequence reads were collapsed and filtered. For each sample, productive Simpson clonality was calculated as the square root of Simpson's diversity index across productive rearrangements. The table comes from immuneACCESS by way of TCRdb, which keeps in-frame sequences with V and J called. Part of the clones is missing from these tables; in studies checked, under half for an unresolved V gene and the rest for unknown reasons. V, J and clone size reflect that table, while D and trimming were determined from the DNA. This sample has fewer than 120,000 clones in its table, and roughly 82% of those were observed once. In total, the top ten clones hold more than 15% of the sample.

The CDR3 spans 16 residues, from the cysteine through the phenylalanine. The retained sequence is limited to the CDR3, 48 bases, with the frame set at the first base. A distance of 11 bases separates the germline ends of V and J, which lose 0 bases and 2 bases respectively. Taken from the germline V gene (reference sequence), the CDR1 and CDR2 loops are LNHDA and SQIVND. The sample originates from a study of blood T cell repertoires in COVID-19 (TCRdb year 2020). Study-wide context: Collaborator samples came from the United States, Italy and Spain and covered acute and convalescent phases of COVID-19. The repertoires were released in a freely available public database meant as a resource for research on the immune response to SARS-CoV-2. The prospective study material was composed of cDNA or gDNA derived from T cells, B-cell-depleted T cells, or PBMCs. Deeply sampled blood TCRbeta repertoires from subjects exposed to, actively infected with, or recovered from COVID-19 were included in the dataset. Sample metadata almost always included a de-identified subject ID, COVID-19 status, age in years and sex. Where available, HLA class I and class II types were obtained from metadata supplied by the sample provider rather than from assay-based typing. Samples came from the ongoing ImmuneRACE study (first 160 participants) plus 1,254 subjects from 6 global collaborators. Results the study describes overall, beyond this receptor: Clinical and demographic metadata were provided uncurated, with the amount varying by source and participant.

The receptor was isolated from a woman aged 60 to 75 with acute or convalescent COVID-19. What was sequenced was peripheral blood. This sequence uses TRBV19 and TRBJ1-5, with no confidently assigned D gene. The CDR3 region reads CASSIDGGTGNQPQHF. The bases are TGTGCCAGTAGTATAGATGGCGGCACTGGCAATCAGCCCCAGCATTTT.